This entry lists 30 T cell receptor beta chains sequenced from one sample in a study of OX40 agonist ivuxolimab in advanced cancers. Libraries were prepared by immunoSEQ multiplex PCR; TCRdb keeps only in-frame clonotypes and omits some of them. The table has about 82,000 clones, more than 70% seen once. Sequencing used CD4+ or CD8+ T cells sorted from blood, obtained in a trial of the OX40 agonist ivuxolimab. The receptors shown here come from an adult with an advanced solid tumor such as melanoma, head and neck, liver or kidney cancer.

This clone appeared a few times. This chain links TRBV19 with TRBJ2-7, with 9 bases matching TRBD1. The ends lost 3 bases at V and 1 base at J; junction bases unmatched: 7. In germline, CDR1 is LNHDA, CDR2 SQIVND (reference sequence). There are 16 residues in the CDR3. CDR3 residues: CASSIVWDRESYEQYF. CDR3 coding DNA: TGTGCCAGTAGTATCGTTTGGGACAGGGAATCCTACGAGCAGTACTTC. The full variable domain, with the rest looked up from reference TRBV19 and TRBJ2-7, is DGGITQSPKYLFRKEGQNVTLSCEQNLNHDAMYWYRQDPGQGLRLIYYSQIVNDFQKGDIAEGYSVSREKKESFPLTVTSAQKNPTAFYLCASSIVWDRESYEQYFGPGTRLTVT.

The chain links TRBV7-2 to TRBJ2-7; D perhaps matches TRBD2 (5 bases). Trimming removed 4 bases at V and 0 bases at J, with 10 bases between. Germline-derived CDR1 and CDR2 are SGHTA and FQGNSA. The CDR3 spans 14 residues. This CDR3 reads CASSSNGGSYEQYF. Here the CDR3 DNA reads TGTGCCAGCAGCTCAAACGGAGGCTCCTACGAGCAGTACTTC. Based on the CDR3 plus reference TRBV7-2 and TRBJ2-7, the full variable domain is GAGVSQSPSNKVTEKGKDVELRCDPISGHTALYWYRQSLGQGLEFLIYFQGNSAPDKSGLPSDRFSAERTGGSVSTLTIQRTQQEDSAVYLCASSSNGGSYEQYFGPGTRLTVT.

This clone has more than one count but fewer than ten. The V gene is TRBV2, the J gene TRBJ2-1, with 12 bases that match TRBD2. Losses at the gene ends were 6 bases for V and 4 bases for J; bases not matched to a gene: 7. The length of the CDR3 is 16 residues. Germline-derived CDR1 and CDR2 are SNHLY and FYNNEI. CDR3 protein: CASRSTSGGIYNEQFF. The CDR3 bases are TGTGCCAGCAGGTCTACTAGCGGGGGGATATACAATGAGCAGTTCTTC.

V is TRBV7-3 and J is TRBJ2-7; weak D call: TRBD1 (5 bases). The V end was cut by 4 bases, the J end by 0 bases, with 13 bases between. CDR3 length: 15 amino acids. Germline CDR1 SGHTA, CDR2 FQGTGA. CDR3 sequence: CASSSLQGPSYEQYF. The CDR3 DNA reads as TGTGCCAGCAGCTCCCTGCAGGGCCCCTCCTACGAGCAGTACTTC.

V and J are TRBV7-6 and TRBJ1-3, with D tentatively TRBD1 (5 bases). The CDR3 spans 16 residues. V lost 0 bases, J lost 2 bases, and 11 bases lay in between. Germline V gene data show CDR1 as SGHVS and CDR2 as FNYEAQ. This CDR3 is CASSLAGQGTGNTIYF. As DNA, the CDR3 is TGTGCCAGCAGCTTAGCCGGGCAGGGTACTGGAAACACCATATATTTT.

The chain couples TRBV7-8 to TRBJ2-1; 9 bases line up with TRBD2. The V and J ends lost 2 bases and 4 bases, in that order; junction bases with no gene match: 6. The germline V gene encodes CDR1 SGHVS and CDR2 FQNEAQ. The CDR3 loop spans 16 amino acids. CDR3: CASSLRSSGKYNEQFF. CDR3 sequence (DNA): TGTGCCAGCAGCTTAAGGTCTAGCGGGAAATACAATGAGCAGTTCTTC.

This rearrangement joins TRBV7-2 to TRBJ1-2; D perhaps matches TRBD1 (5 bases). Germline CDR1 is SGHTA and CDR2 is FQGNSA. Trimming shortened V by 2 bases and J by 4 bases, and 8 bases separated the two germline ends. CDR3 size: 13 residues. The CDR3: CASSLTGPYGYTF. CDR3 bases: TGTGCCAGCAGCTTAACAGGTCCCTATGGCTACACCTTC.

The count of this clone is one. V usage is TRBV6-5 and J usage is TRBJ2-7, with D perhaps assigned TRBD1 or TRBD2 (5 bases each). The CDR3 covers 15 residues. Germline CDR1 reads MNHEY; CDR2 reads SVGAGI. Between the trimmed V and J ends, which lost 5 bases and 6 bases, there was a span of 20 bases. This CDR3 reads CASSRSGTSAGEQYF. CDR3 bases: TGTGCCAGCAGTAGGTCCGGGACGTCAGCTGGCGAGCAGTACTTC.

This clone is labeled medium-sized. The chain recombines TRBV2 with TRBJ2-1, with TRBD2 matching 10 bases. The ends lost 4 bases at V and 9 bases at J; junction bases unmatched: 12. The CDR3 contains 16 residues. The germline V gene encodes CDR1 SNHLY and CDR2 FYNNEI. The CDR3 sequence: CASSGLAGARESEQFF. The DNA for the CDR3 is TGTGCCAGCAGTGGTCTAGCGGGGGCCAGGGAGAGTGAGCAGTTCTTC.

The chain couples TRBV7-9 to TRBJ2-7; the D gene is possibly TRBD1 (5 bases). V shed 5 bases and J shed 0 bases, with 14 bases lying between them. The germline V gene encodes CDR1 SEHNR and CDR2 FQNEAQ (reference sequence). This CDR3 spans 15 amino acids. The CDR3 nucleotides read TGTGCCAGCAGCCCAACGACAGCTAACTCCTACGAGCAGTACTTC. It yields the protein CASSPTTANSYEQYF.

The V gene is TRBV21-1, the J gene TRBJ1-2; the tabulated D call, TRBD1, remains unverified against the DNA. TRBV21-1 counts as a pseudogene. There are 18 residues in the CDR3. The CDR3 here is CASSKAPGTCHWMGGYTF. The CDR3 bases are TGTGCCAGCAGCAAAGCTCCTGGGACATGTCACTGGATGGGTGGCTACACCTTC.

The V gene is TRBV7-2, the J gene TRBJ2-5; D remains unclear. The J call is doubtful: the DNA matches TRBJ2-7 better. The CDR3 sequence is 13 residues long. The germline V gene encodes CDR1 SGHTA and CDR2 FQGNSA. The CDR3 loop reads CASSFRPRDEQYF. The CDR3 DNA reads as TGTGCCAGCAGCTTTCGGCCTCGCGACGAGCAGTACTTC.

CDR3 coding DNA: TGTGCCAGCAGCCAAGATCCACGATCAACTAATGAAAAACTGTTTTTT. It codes for CASSQDPRSTNEKLFF. The chain is built from TRBV14 and TRBJ1-4; D uncertain. Germline assignment: CDR1 SGHDN and CDR2 FVKESK. V gave up 0 bases and J gave up 0 bases, with 8 bases separating them. The CDR3 runs to 16 residues.

The chain employs TRBV29-1 and TRBJ2-5; a weak D match, TRBD2 (5 bases). CDR3 length: 11 amino acids. Trimming took 6 bases from V and 5 from J, leaving 10 bases between them. Germline lookup yields CDR1 SQVTM and CDR2 ANQGSEA. CDR3: CSVGPGETQYF. DNA for the CDR3: TGCAGCGTAGGTCCGGGGGAGACCCAGTACTTC.

V gene TRBV30 combines with J gene TRBJ1-4; TRBD1 matches 8 bases. The CDR3 runs 14 residues. Germline V gene lookup returns CDR1 GTSNPN and CDR2 SVGIG (reference sequence). Germline trimming cut 3 bases from V and 7 bases from J; bases unmatched to any gene: 7. This CDR3 is CAWSVTGGGEKLFF. The CDR3 DNA reads TGTGCCTGGAGCGTAACAGGGGGGGGTGAAAAACTGTTTTTT.

V gene TRBV18 combines with J gene TRBJ1-1; TRBD1 agrees at 8 bases. Germline V gene lookup returns CDR1 KGHSH and CDR2 LQKENI. Trimming at V came to 3 bases and at J to 1 base, leaving 13 bases not matched to a gene. This CDR3 is 18 amino acids long. CDR3 in amino acids: CASSPQSRGTGWNTEAFF. The CDR3 DNA reads TGTGCCAGCTCACCCCAAAGCCGGGGGACAGGATGGAACACTGAAGCTTTCTTT.

The CDR3 nucleotides read TGTGCCAGCAGCTATCAGGGGGCCGGCTACAATGAGCAGTTCTTC. Translated: CASSYQGAGYNEQFF. The rearrangement uses TRBV7-9 and TRBJ2-1; 8 bases match TRBD1. After removal of 4 bases from V and 3 bases from J, the junction contained 5 bases not matched to a gene. CDR1 is SEHNR and CDR2 is FQNEAQ in the germline V gene (reference sequence). This CDR3 contains 15 residues.

The V call is TRBV27, the J call TRBJ1-1; a weak D match, TRBD1 (6 bases). V lost 1 base to trimming and J lost 5 bases, with 14 bases between them. The CDR3 spans 15 residues. Germline V CDR1 and CDR2: MNHEY, SMNVEV (reference sequence). CDR3 region: CASSLYPQGRTEAFF. In nucleotides, the CDR3 is TGTGCCAGCAGTTTATACCCACAGGGTAGGACTGAAGCTTTCTTT.

V gene TRBV2 combines with J gene TRBJ2-5; D might be TRBD1 (7 bases). Trimming removed 6 bases from V and 4 bases from J, with 18 bases in between. CDR3 size: 15 residues. CDR1 and CDR2 (germline): SNHLY, FYNNEI. CDR3 region: CASRPTSQGGETQYF. The CDR3 nucleotides are TGTGCCAGCAGACCAACTAGCCAGGGGGGAGAGACCCAGTACTTC.

V usage is TRBV19 and J usage is TRBJ2-1; D is undetermined. CDR3 length equals 13 residues. V lost 7 bases, J lost 4 bases, and 11 bases lay in between. Germline V gene sequence: CDR1 LNHDA, CDR2 SQIVND (reference sequence). The CDR3 spells CASNDDSYNEQFF. As DNA, the CDR3 is TGTGCCAGTAACGACGATAGTTACAATGAGCAGTTCTTC. Using reference TRBV19 and TRBJ2-1 for the parts outside the CDR3, the full variable domain is DGGITQSPKYLFRKEGQNVTLSCEQNLNHDAMYWYRQDPGQGLRLIYYSQIVNDFQKGDIAEGYSVSREKKESFPLTVTSAQKNPTAFYLCASNDDSYNEQFFGPGTRLTVL.

This clone was seen a single time. The chain joins TRBV5-1 to TRBJ1-5; D remains unclear. Trimming pared 0 bases from V and 8 bases from J, leaving 9 bases between. This CDR3 is 13 amino acids long. Germline V gives CDR1 SGHRS, CDR2 YFSETQ. The CDR3 sequence: CASSLGGSEPQHF. The CDR3 region has the DNA TGCGCCAGCAGCTTGGGCGGCTCGGAGCCCCAGCATTTT.

The chain combines TRBV5-5 with TRBJ1-1; no clear D gene. V was pared by 1 base and J by 0 bases, with 4 bases between. From germline, CDR1 is SGHKS and CDR2 YYEKEE (reference sequence). This CDR3 contains 13 residues. CDR3 sequence: CASSLQMNTEAFF. In DNA, the CDR3 is TGTGCCAGCAGCTTGCAGATGAACACTGAAGCTTTCTTT.

This chain joins TRBV7-2 and TRBJ1-2; D is perhaps TRBD1 (5 bases). V was trimmed by 5 bases and J by 6 bases, leaving 19 bases between them. The CDR3 sequence is 15 residues long. Looked up from germline, CDR1 is SGHTA and CDR2 is FQGNSA. The CDR3 DNA follows: TGTGCCAGCAGCCCTTATCTTGTCGACAGCAATGGCTACACCTTC. Translating gives CASSPYLVDSNGYTF.

The rearrangement joins TRBV30 to TRBJ2-5, with 9 bases aligning to TRBD2. TRBJ2-7 explains the end of the DNA better; the J call may be wrong. Germline assignment: CDR1 GTSNPN and CDR2 SVGIG (reference sequence). The CDR3 runs 14 residues. The CDR3: CAWRTSGSSYEQYF. DNA of the CDR3: TGTGCCTGGAGGACTAGCGGAAGCTCCTACGAGCAGTACTTC.

The CDR3 reads CSVGRNYEQYF. The CDR3, as DNA: TGCAGCGTTGGGAGAAACTACGAGCAGTACTTC. The J gene is TRBJ2-7, the V gene TRBV29-1; unclear D gene. CDR1 SQVTM and CDR2 ANQGSEA come from the germline V gene. This CDR3 is 11 amino acids long. V was shortened by 4 bases and J by 3 bases, with 7 bases between the two germline ends.

The chain couples TRBV7-9 to TRBJ2-1; possibly TRBD1 for D (8 bases). The CDR3 extends over 16 amino acids. Trimming left V 6 bases short and J 5 bases short, with 20 bases between. From germline, CDR1 is SEHNR and CDR2 FQNEAQ (reference sequence). The CDR3 sequence: CASRRDRGLTNNEQFF. The CDR3 nucleotides read TGTGCCAGCAGGAGAGACAGGGGACTAACCAACAATGAGCAGTTCTTC.

As regards this clone: The junction does not match germline at one end; this may be a read error. The V and J genes are TRBV10-3 and TRBJ1-3, with D perhaps matching TRBD1 (6 bases). The CDR3 is made up of 13 amino acids. Germline V lookup: CDR1 ENHRY, CDR2 SYGVKD. The CDR3 spells CAVRGTSGNTIYF. CDR3 sequence (DNA): TGTGCCGTCAGGGGTACCTCTGGAAACACCATATATTTT.

This chain's CDR3 is CASSPGTAYEQYF. CDR3 in DNA: TGTGCCAGTAGTCCCGGGACGGCGTACGAGCAGTACTTC. The chain carries TRBV19 and TRBJ2-7; D may match TRBD1 or TRBD2 (5 bases each). Germline V gene data show CDR1 as LNHDA and CDR2 as SQIVND (reference sequence). The CDR3 runs 13 residues. V lost 5 bases to trimming and J lost 4 bases, with 12 bases between them.

The chain employs TRBV27 and TRBJ1-6; weak D call: TRBD1 (5 bases). CDR1 is MNHEY and CDR2 is SMNVEV in the germline V gene (reference sequence). Deletions cut 8 bases from V and 7 bases from J, with 15 bases between. The CDR3 is 14 residues long. CDR3 residues: CASFSGTPNSPLHF. The CDR3 DNA is TGTGCCAGCTTCTCCGGGACTCCGAATTCACCCCTCCACTTT.

The rearrangement joins TRBV19 to TRBJ2-7; D possibly corresponds to TRBD2 (7 bases). Germline CDR1 reads LNHDA; CDR2 reads SQIVND (reference sequence). V gave up 3 bases and J gave up 4 bases, with 13 bases separating them. The CDR3 contains 14 residues. CDR3 DNA: TGTGCCAGTAGTATTAGGGGGGGTAATTACGAGCAGTACTTC. It specifies CASSIRGGNYEQYF.